These T cell receptor beta chains were read from a single sample in a study of T cell responses to AZD1222 COVID-19 vaccine. TCRdb's table, derived via immunoSEQ multiplex PCR, lists solely in-frame clones and lacks some. This table has about 90,000 clones, approximately 90% appearing once. Sequenced material: peripheral blood, taken 28 days after the second AZD1222 dose. The source is an adult who received the AZD1222 COVID-19 vaccine. Each CDR3 is given without its conserved first and last residue.

TRBJ2-3,TRBV14,ASSQDLQGNTQY
TRBJ1-4,TRBV5-5,ASNTGSPFSGKLF
TRBJ1-5,TRBV5-5,ASSNRQGTGNQPQH
TRBJ1-4,TRBV2,ASNTPGQGSEKLF
TRBJ1-2,TRBV27,ASSFLTGGYT
TRBJ1-2,TRBV18,ASSPDLQGGLYGYT
TRBJ2-1,TRBV5-1,ASSLGVSSYNEQF
TRBJ1-2,TRBV30,AWSVSHSSGYT
TRBJ2-5,TRBV5-6,ASSFRHGQGERETQY
TRBJ1-1,TRBV27,ASRHSRATLNTEAF
TRBJ1-2,TRBV9,ASSVSRGINYGYT
TRBJ1-2,TRBV24-1,ATSGNRGDGDYGYT
TRBJ2-5,TRBV7-2,ASSLGLAGGQETQY
TRBJ2-3,TRBV27,ASTTRPGTGPEFSTDTQY
TRBJ1-2,TRBV18,ASSPPRGSSGYT
TRBJ1-2,TRBV19,ASSVDNPPLYYGYT
TRBJ1-2,TRBV6-5,ASSPVARWGYT
TRBJ1-1,TRBV11-2,ASSPQTGSHTEAF
TRBJ1-5,TRBV7-2,ASSLQYNQPQH
TRBJ2-3,TRBV30,AWSTGTGTTDTQY
TRBJ1-2,TRBV28,ASSPVGTAYGYT
TRBJ2-7,TRBV3-1/TRBV3-2,ATKGQGAYEQY
TRBJ1-1,TRBV5-1,ASSLAPRGLMNTEAF
TRBJ1-5,TRBV19,ASSIAQTVGNQPQH
TRBJ1-5,TRBV7-2,ASSPRRTNNQPQH
TRBJ1-1,TRBV19,ASIGETGASGNTEAF
TRBJ1-2,TRBV28,ASSYPRGERGYT
TRBJ1-5,TRBV10-2,ASRFGQGNQPQH
TRBJ2-5,TRBV6-5,ASSVTSIGETQY
TRBJ1-2,TRBV2,ASAVSRGQGYT
TRBJ1-4,TRBV6-5,ATADLREKLF
TRBJ1-5,TRBV30,AWSRSRDRGNQPQH
TRBJ1-6,TRBV7-2,ASSPFGRDNSPLH
TRBJ1-2,TRBV19,ASTIRDRANYGYT
TRBJ1-1,TRBV4-1,ASSQGQGAGTEAF
TRBJ2-1,TRBV4-1,ASSHLNEQF
TRBJ1-5,TRBV7-2,ASSLGTPRNQPQH
TRBJ1-2,TRBV27,ASSTSSYYGYT
TRBJ2-7,TRBV7-3,ASSLARGDRYEQY
TRBJ2-1,TRBV7-2,ASSLVGVSSSYNEQF
TRBJ2-4,TRBV7-3,ASTIDSFVLAKNIQY
TRBJ2-7,TRBV14,ASSRLQGSYEQY
TRBJ1-2,TRBV9,ASQRDRLRGYT
TRBJ1-1,TRBV19,ASSIASSDREAF
TRBJ1-1,TRBV4-1,ASSPSGARDTEAF
TRBJ2-3,TRBV6-5,ASSYGWGTGTDTQY
TRBJ1-3,TRBV10-3,AISDKIGSGNTIY
TRBJ2-1,TRBV3-1/TRBV3-2,ASSQVGGARTEQF
TRBJ1-5,TRBV12-5,ASGLEGNQPQH
TRBJ1-1,TRBV13,ASSFPLMGGRAF